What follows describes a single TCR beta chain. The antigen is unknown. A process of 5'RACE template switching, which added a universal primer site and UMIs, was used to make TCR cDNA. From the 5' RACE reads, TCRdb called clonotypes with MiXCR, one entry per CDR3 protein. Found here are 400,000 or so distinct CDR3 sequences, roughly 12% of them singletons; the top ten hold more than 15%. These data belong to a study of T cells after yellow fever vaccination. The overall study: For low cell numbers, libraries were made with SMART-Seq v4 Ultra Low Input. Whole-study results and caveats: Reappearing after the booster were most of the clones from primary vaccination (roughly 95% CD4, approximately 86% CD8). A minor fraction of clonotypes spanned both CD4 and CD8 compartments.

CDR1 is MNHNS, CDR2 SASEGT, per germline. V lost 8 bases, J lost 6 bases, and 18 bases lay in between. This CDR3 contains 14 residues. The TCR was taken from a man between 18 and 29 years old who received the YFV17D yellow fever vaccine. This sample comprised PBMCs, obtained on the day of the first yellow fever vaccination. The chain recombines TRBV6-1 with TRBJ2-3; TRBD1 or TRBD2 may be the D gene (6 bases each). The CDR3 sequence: CASLAPGARDTQYF. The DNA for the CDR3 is TGTGCCAGCCTAGCCCCGGGGGCTCGGGATACGCAGTATTTT.